The clone carrying this TCR beta chain was seen only once. The CDR3 covers 13 residues. V shed 4 bases and J 5 bases; nucleotides not matched to a gene: 4. Germline V gene sequence: CDR1 ENHRY, CDR2 SYGVKD. In the study's own analysis: Reference gene primer amplification gave nucleated cell count estimates. Generated by immunoSEQ multiplex PCR, the TCRdb table keeps only in-frame clones and is missing some. V, J and clone size are those of that table, while D and trimming were read from the DNA. The repertoire consists of some 90,000 clones, with roughly 83% occurring once and the leading ten covering approximately 10%. The data belong to a study of blood T cell repertoires in COVID-19. Study summary: From the United States, Italy and Spain came samples of acute and convalescent COVID-19. PBMCs, B-cell-depleted T cells, or T cells were the source of the cDNA or gDNA that made up the material.

The sample taken for sequencing was peripheral blood. The chain is built from TRBV10-3 and TRBJ1-2; 7 nucleotides match TRBD1. This clonotype was sampled from a human donor in a cohort sampled during active COVID-19. CDR3 DNA: TGTGCCATCAGTGCAACAGGGGCATATGGCTACACCTTC. As protein: CAISATGAYGYTF.